These T cell receptor beta chains were read from a single sample in a study of shared clonotypes between healthy human individuals. Profiled with immunoSEQ multiplex PCR; TCRdb holds only in-frame clones, not every one. The table includes roughly 2 million clones, about 95% detected once. The sequenced sample consisted of naive CD8+ T cells sorted from blood. These receptors were taken from a man younger than 30 in good health. Both conserved end residues are part of each CDR3. A D gene is named only where the DNA matches it firmly. Where a row states a size, it is once, few, many or the class of an expanded clone; other rows omit it.

NA	TRBD1	TRBV5-6	TRBJ1-5	CASSSGTGVQPQHF	TGTGCCAGCAGCTCCGGGACAGGGGTCCAGCCCCAGCATTTT
NA	NA	TRBV27	TRBJ1-1	CASSGTNDKIVIGAFF	TGTGCCAGCTCCGGGACTAACGATAAAATTGTTATAGGAGCTTTCTTT
NA	NA	TRBV14	TRBJ2-3	CASSQVDAVTDTQYF	TGTGCCAGCAGCCAAGTAGACGCGGTTACAGATACGCAGTATTTT
NA	TRBD2	TRBV5-4	TRBJ2-3	CASSLLVAGELDTQYF	TGTGCCAGCAGCTTGTTGGTAGCGGGAGAATTAGATACGCAGTATTTT
NA	TRBD1	TRBV5-1	TRBJ1-1	CASSYGTDSEAFF	TGCGCCAGCAGCTATGGGACAGATAGTGAAGCTTTCTTT
NA	NA	TRBV6-6	TRBJ1-6	CASSYSNPRDPPLHF	TGTGCCAGCAGTTACTCGAACCCGCGGGATCCACCCCTCCACTTT
NA	NA	TRBV27	TRBJ1-2	CASSLSGQGSYGYTF	TGTGCCAGCAGTTTATCGGGCCAGGGGAGCTATGGCTACACCTTC
NA	NA	TRBV7-6	TRBJ2-3	CASSLGLQGEDTQYF	TGTGCCAGCAGCTTAGGGTTGCAGGGCGAGGATACGCAGTATTTT
NA	TRBD2	TRBV4-1	TRBJ2-2	CAVGTSPLTGELFF	TGCGCCGTCGGGACTAGCCCTCTCACCGGGGAGCTGTTTTTT
NA	NA	TRBV19	TRBJ1-6	CASSLHLGIYENSPLHF	TGTGCCAGTAGTCTCCATCTCGGGATTTATGAGAATTCACCCCTCCACTTT
NA	NA	TRBV5-1	TRBJ1-1	CASSLWAGEGNTEAFF	TGCGCCAGCAGCTTGTGGGCAGGGGAGGGGAACACTGAAGCTTTCTTT
once	NA	TRBV5-1	TRBJ2-7	CASSLDGGEQYF	TGCGCCAGCAGCTTGGACGGGGGCGAGCAGTACTTC
NA	TRBD2	TRBV10-1	TRBJ2-1	CASSESSGGPDEQFF	TGCGCCAGCAGTGAGTCTTCGGGAGGGCCGGATGAGCAGTTCTTC
NA	NA	TRBV30	TRBJ2-2	CAWSGGTGELFF	TGTGCCTGGAGTGGGGGGACCGGGGAGCTGTTTTTT
NA	NA	TRBV13	TRBJ1-3	CASSLLSSGNTIYF	TGTGCCAGCAGCTTATTGAGCTCTGGAAACACCATATATTTT
once	NA	TRBV19	TRBJ2-7	CASSPGTEYEQYF	TGTGCCAGTAGTCCTGGGACGGAATACGAGCAGTACTTC
few	NA	TRBV5-1	TRBJ2-7	CASSLGRTYEQYF	TGCGCCAGCAGCTTGGGGCGGACCTACGAGCAGTACTTC
NA	TRBD2	TRBV6-4	TRBJ2-1	CASSPGLAGDEQFF	TGTGCCAGCAGTCCCGGACTAGCGGGGGATGAGCAGTTCTTC
NA	TRBD2	TRBV11-2	TRBJ2-1	CASSSDSATSGRANEQFF	TGTGCCAGCAGCTCAGACTCCGCGACTAGCGGGAGGGCCAATGAGCAGTTCTTC
NA	NA	TRBV21-1	TRBJ2-7	CASKPPGRKPSVQYF	TGTGCCAGCAAGCCTCCGGGACGTAAGCCTTCGGTGCAGTACTTC
NA	TRBD1	TRBV11-2	TRBJ2-2	CASMTWGQKNTGELFF	TGTGCCAGCATGACTTGGGGACAGAAGAACACCGGGGAGCTGTTTTTT
NA	NA	TRBV10-3	TRBJ2-2	CASTEGADTGELFF	TGTGCCTCGACGGAGGGGGCCGACACCGGGGAGCTGTTTTTT
NA	TRBD1	TRBV6-5	TRBJ2-7	CASGTGGTYEQYF	TGTGCCAGTGGGACAGGGGGAACCTACGAGCAGTACTTC
NA	NA	TRBV6-1	TRBJ2-1	CASSEWVLLASEQFF	TGTGCCAGCAGTGAATGGGTCTTACTAGCCTCGGAGCAGTTCTTC
NA	NA	TRBV6-6	TRBJ2-6	CASSRDPGANVLTF	TGTGCCAGCAGCCGGGACCCTGGGGCCAACGTCCTGACTTTC
NA	NA	TRBV6-6	TRBJ1-3	CASSVGVSGNTIYF	TGTGCCAGCAGTGTGGGGGTATCTGGAAACACCATATATTTT
NA	NA	TRBV5-6	TRBJ2-1	CASSSAPRNHNEQFF	TGTGCCAGCAGCTCGGCACCCCGAAATCACAATGAGCAGTTCTTC
NA	NA	TRBV9	TRBJ2-1	CASSEGGEANEQFF	TGTGCCAGCAGCGAGGGGGGCGAGGCAAATGAGCAGTTCTTC
NA	TRBD1	TRBV27	TRBJ2-5	CASSLEGAQTQYF	TGTGCCAGCAGTTTAGAGGGGGCGCAGACCCAGTACTTC
NA	TRBD2	TRBV11-3	TRBJ2-5	CASSSNLPGLAFQETQYF	TGTGCCAGCAGCTCCAACTTGCCGGGACTAGCGTTCCAAGAGACCCAGTACTTC
NA	TRBD1	TRBV10-2	TRBJ2-5	CASSGQGFGPETQYF	TGCGCCAGCAGTGGACAGGGTTTCGGTCCGGAGACCCAGTACTTC
NA	NA	TRBV4-1	TRBJ2-7	CASSQVGHEQYF	TGCGCCAGCAGCCAAGTAGGTCACGAGCAGTACTTC
NA	NA	TRBV4-1	TRBJ2-7	CASSQQHAVTAYEQYF	TGCGCCAGCAGCCAACAACACGCCGTGACAGCCTACGAGCAGTACTTC
NA	TRBD1	TRBV19	TRBJ2-6	CASSTLPGQGPYSGANVLTF	TGTGCCAGTAGTACCCTACCGGGACAGGGGCCCTACTCTGGGGCCAACGTCCTGACTTTC
NA	NA	TRBV7-2	TRBJ2-7	CASSPTGPYEQYF	TGTGCCAGCAGCCCCACGGGGCCGTACGAGCAGTACTTC
NA	NA	TRBV7-2	TRBJ2-7	CASSWASDSYEQYF	TGTGCCAGCAGCTGGGCTAGCGACTCCTACGAGCAGTACTTC
NA	TRBD2	TRBV13	TRBJ2-7	CASTSRGGGSSYEQYF	TGTGCCAGCACCTCCCGCGGGGGGGGAAGCTCCTACGAGCAGTACTTC
NA	TRBD1	TRBV5-6	TRBJ2-7	CASSFGQGTSSYEQYF	TGTGCCAGCAGCTTCGGACAGGGAACAAGCTCCTACGAGCAGTACTTC
NA	NA	TRBV29-1	TRBJ2-7	CSVAGLYDSYEQYF	TGCAGCGTTGCGGGACTTTACGACTCCTACGAGCAGTACTTC
NA	TRBD2	TRBV9	TRBJ2-1	CASSSSGLAAYNEQFF	TGTGCCAGCAGCTCCTCAGGACTAGCGGCTTACAATGAGCAGTTCTTC
NA	NA	TRBV9	TRBJ1-3	CASSASLGLSGNTIYF	TGTGCCAGCAGCGCATCCCTGGGGCTCTCTGGAAACACCATATATTTT
NA	TRBD1	TRBV6-5	TRBJ1-2	CASSYLTGNDGYTF	TGTGCCAGCAGTTACCTGACAGGGAATGATGGCTACACCTTC
NA	TRBD2	TRBV28	TRBJ2-3	CASSSSPLAVLSDTQYF	TGTGCCAGCAGTTCCTCCCCACTAGCGGTCCTGTCAGATACGCAGTATTTT
NA	TRBD1	TRBV4-3	TRBJ2-7	CASSPTGGESYEQYF	TGCGCCAGCAGCCCCACAGGGGGCGAGTCCTACGAGCAGTACTTC
NA	NA	TRBV25-1	TRBJ1-2	CASIGPHYGYTF	TGTGCCAGCATCGGTCCCCACTATGGCTACACCTTC
NA	NA	TRBV6-5	TRBJ1-1	CASSVRDRGYAEAFF	TGTGCCAGCAGCGTCAGGGATAGGGGATACGCTGAAGCTTTCTTT
NA	NA	TRBV11-3	TRBJ1-1	CASSPGGGTEAFF	TGTGCCAGCTCCCCGGGTGGGGGCACTGAAGCTTTCTTT
NA	TRBD2	TRBV29-1	TRBJ2-5	CSVVFGVGLAGGLPVRAQYF	TGCAGCGTTGTCTTTGGTGTCGGACTAGCGGGAGGATTGCCGGTGAGGGCCCAGTACTTC
NA	NA	TRBV29-1	TRBJ2-1	CSVELGLLYNEQFF	TGCAGCGTGGAACTGGGACTTCTCTACAATGAGCAGTTCTTC
NA	TRBD1	TRBV19	TRBJ2-7	CASSITSGGEQYF	TGTGCCAGTAGTATTACTTCAGGGGGCGAGCAGTACTTC
NA	NA	TRBV11-2	TRBJ1-5	CASSLEGSSGGNQPQHF	TGTGCCAGCAGCTTAGAAGGGTCCTCGGGCGGCAATCAGCCCCAGCATTTT